This TCR beta chain was found in a study of post-analysis software for immune sequencing data. General study results and limits: Controls showed lower frequencies than patients for roughly five TRBV segments, and TRBV5-6, TRBV5-1 and TRBV20-1 were among these.

This clonotype was detected a few times. Antigen unknown. This CDR3 comprises 19 residues. Germline CDR1 is LGHNA and CDR2 is YSLEER. V shed 0 bases and J 7 bases; nucleotides not matched to a gene: 12. Unique molecular identifiers were carried by the TCR beta cDNA libraries. TCRdb re-called the PCR reads through MiXCR, storing one row per CDR3 protein. The sample lists 700,000 to 900,000 distinct CDR3 sequences, around 46% occurring once. The chain recombines TRBV4-3 with TRBJ1-4; TRBD1 matches at 12 bases. Sequencing was done on a sample of blood. This TCR came from a girl aged 10 to 17 with multiple sclerosis. The CDR3 protein is CASSQDPGQGAGGGEKLFF. The CDR3 DNA reads as TGCGCCAGCAGCCAAGATCCGGGACAGGGGGCCGGTGGAGGTGAAAAACTGTTTTTT.